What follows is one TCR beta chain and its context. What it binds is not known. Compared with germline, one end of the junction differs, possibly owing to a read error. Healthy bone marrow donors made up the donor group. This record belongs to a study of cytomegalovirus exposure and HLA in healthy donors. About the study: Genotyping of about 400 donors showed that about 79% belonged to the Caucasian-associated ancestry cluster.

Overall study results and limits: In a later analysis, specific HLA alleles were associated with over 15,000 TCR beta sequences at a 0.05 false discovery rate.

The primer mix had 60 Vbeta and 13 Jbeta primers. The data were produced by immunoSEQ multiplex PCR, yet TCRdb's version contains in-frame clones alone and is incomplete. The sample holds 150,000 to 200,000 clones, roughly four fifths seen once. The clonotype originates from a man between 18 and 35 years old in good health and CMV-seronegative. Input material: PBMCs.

CDR3 sequence reads: CSSSPSTEAFF. The CDR3 nucleotides read TGTTCCAGCAGCCCCTCCACTGAAGCTTTCTTT. The chain couples TRBV7-9 to TRBJ1-1; D gene ambiguous. Germline V gene sequence: CDR1 SEHNR, CDR2 FQNEAQ (reference sequence). The CDR3 consists of 11 residues.